The sequence of this T cell receptor beta chain was determined in a study of blood T cell repertoires in COVID-19 (dated by TCRdb to 2020 to 2021). About the study as a whole: Samples from collaborators originated in the United States, Italy and Spain and spanned both the acute and convalescent phases of COVID-19. The material from the prospective study consisted of cDNA or gDNA derived from T cells, B-cell-depleted T cells, or PBMCs. Where available, HLA class I and class II types were obtained from metadata supplied by the sample provider rather than from assay-based typing. Subjects who had been exposed to COVID-19, were actively infected with it, or had recovered from it provided the deeply sampled blood TCRbeta repertoires that made up the dataset. Samples were obtained from the ongoing ImmuneRACE study (first 160 participants) and from 950 to 1,500 subjects provided by 6 global collaborators. Nearly every sample came with metadata listing a de-identified subject ID, COVID-19 status, age in years and sex. The repertoires were released in a freely available public database meant as a resource for research on the immune response to SARS-CoV-2. General study outcomes and caveats: How much clinical and demographic metadata was included differed by source and by participant, and the metadata was provided uncurated.

Concerning this clone: Its recognized antigen is unknown. Base quality data are lacking; no much larger clone is found one base away.

The immunoSEQ Assay, a bias-controlled multiplex PCR, was used to amplify TCRbeta CDR3 regions from genomic DNA. The study's processing was this. Nucleated cell counts per sample were estimated from amplification of reference gene primers within the assay. To quantify the absolute abundance of each unique TCRbeta CDR3 rearrangement, sequence reads were collapsed and filtered. For each sample, productive Simpson clonality was calculated as the square root of Simpson's diversity index over productive rearrangements. The source is immuneACCESS, and TCRdb retained only in-frame sequences with V and J called. Part of the clones is not carried over; for the studies checked, unresolved V genes explain less than half of this, and the remainder is unexplained. V and J calls and clone size are those listed in that table; D and trimming were worked out from the DNA. Recorded for this sample are approximately 120,000 clones; approximately 83% of them occurred a single time. The biggest ten clones account for approximately 12% of the sample.

Collaborating institutions collected whole blood in K2EDTA tubes following their own protocols. For TCRbeta analysis, collaborators shipped samples as frozen whole blood, isolated PBMCs, or DNA extracted from either of those sample types. This clonotype was obtained from a man between 60 and 70 years old with acute or convalescent COVID-19. Sequenced input: peripheral blood.

The CDR3 region reads CASSPHRGKGDYGYTF. The DNA sequence follows: TGTGCCAGCAGTCCCCACCGGGGTAAGGGAGACTATGGCTACACCTTC. The chain employs TRBV28 and TRBJ1-2, with the D gene not confidently named. From cysteine to phenylalanine, the CDR3 is 16 amino acids long. Just CDR3 DNA is preserved here, 48 bases in frame from base 1. V was cut back by 5 bases and J by 3 bases, leaving a gap of 19 bases between them. CDR1 and CDR2 (MDHEN, SYDVKM) derive from the germline V gene.